The next 26 T cell receptor beta chains were all read from a single sample in a study of control samples from healthy donors and cancer patients. Produced via immunoSEQ multiplex PCR; TCRdb's table is partial and in-frame only. The sample consists of nearly 200,000 clones, around 90% of them appearing once. The sample taken for sequencing was blood. The receptors shown here come from a man aged 25 to 40 in good health.

This chain connects TRBV30 to TRBJ2-3; 7 positions match TRBD1. Germline CDR1 and CDR2: GTSNPN and SVGIG (reference sequence). Unmatched junction bases numbered 25, after V lost 8 bases and J lost 2 bases. The length of the CDR3 is 19 residues. CDR3 region: CAPRPSSDRVQITTDTQYF. DNA of the CDR3: TGTGCCCCCCGCCCATCGTCCGACAGGGTCCAGATAACCACAGATACGCAGTATTTT.

The V and J genes are TRBV11-2 and TRBJ2-2; D is uncertain. Trimming took off 6 bases at V and 5 bases at J, with 13 bases between the two ends. The CDR3 loop spans 14 amino acids. CDR1 is SGHAT, CDR2 FQNNGV, per germline. CDR3 nucleotide sequence: TGTGCCAGCAGTTCGACTCTCCGAACCGGGGAGCTGTTTTTT. It encodes CASSSTLRTGELFF. Drawing the rest from reference TRBV11-2 and TRBJ2-2, the complete variable domain is EAGVAQSPRYKIIEKRQSVAFWCNPISGHATLYWYQQILGQGPKLLIQFQNNGVVDDSQLPKDRFSAERLKGVDSTLKIQPAKLEDSAVYLCASSSTLRTGELFFGEGSRLTVL.

V gene TRBV14 combines with J gene TRBJ1-3; D unclear. Trimming took off 1 base at V and 7 bases at J, with 8 bases between the two ends. The CDR3 consists of 13 residues. From germline, CDR1 is SGHDN and CDR2 FVKESK. In DNA, the CDR3 is TGTGCCAGCAGCCAAGGTTTTAGGAACACCATATATTTT. Residues: CASSQGFRNTIYF.

V is TRBV18 and J is TRBJ1-1, with 8 bases aligning to TRBD1. CDR3 length: 15 amino acids. Germline lookup yields CDR1 KGHSH and CDR2 LQKENI. V trimming: 1 base; J trimming: 11 bases; junction bases outside the gene matches: 12. In DNA, the CDR3 is TGTGCCAGCTCACCACAGGAACAGGGGGGAAATCAGGCTTTCTTT. Encoded protein: CASSPQEQGGNQAFF.

On this clone itself: Other DNA sequences in the sample encode the same CDR3. The DNA of the CDR3 is TGCGCCAGCAGCTTGGGGGGAAATAATTCACCCCTCCACTTT. This sequence encodes CASSLGGNNSPLHF. The chain joins TRBV5-1 to TRBJ1-6; D is unclear. Deletions cut 0 bases from V and 5 bases from J, with 6 bases between. The CDR3 has 14 residues. Germline values: CDR1 SGHRS, CDR2 YFSETQ.

The rearrangement joins TRBV19 to TRBJ1-2; the D is unclear. The CDR3 runs 15 residues. Germline V lookup: CDR1 LNHDA, CDR2 SQIVND (reference sequence). The V gene lost 7 bases and the J gene lost 1 base, with 16 bases spanning the gap. CDR3 residues: CASTHSTTVNYGYTF. The CDR3 DNA reads TGTGCCAGTACCCACAGTACGACGGTTAACTATGGCTACACCTTC.

The chain employs TRBV11-3 and TRBJ2-1; D unresolved. This CDR3 comprises 14 residues. Germline values: CDR1 SGHNT, CDR2 YENEEA. V was trimmed by 5 bases and J by 6 bases, leaving 14 bases between them. The CDR3 here is CASSLSTYSNEQFF. In DNA form, the CDR3 reads TGTGCCAGCAGCCTTTCTACCTACAGCAATGAGCAGTTCTTC.

J is TRBJ1-5 and V is TRBV25-1, with D possibly TRBD1 on 6 matching bases. Germline-derived CDR1 and CDR2 are MGHDK and SYGVNS. V dropped 6 bases and J dropped 4 bases, with 16 bases sitting between them. The CDR3 totals 15 residues. CDR3 protein: CASSGGQGRNQPQHF. In DNA form, the CDR3 reads TGTGCCAGCAGCGGGGGACAAGGCAGAAATCAGCCCCAGCATTTT.

The V call is TRBV12-3 or TRBV12-4, the J call TRBJ2-7; D remains ambiguous. V was shortened by 3 bases and J by 2 bases, with 5 bases between the two germline ends. CDR3 length: 12 amino acids. CDR3 nucleotides: TGTGCCAGCAGTTTTGGGGCCTACGAGCAGTACTTC. It is translated as CASSFGAYEQYF.

This clone was recorded a few times. V and J are TRBV9 and TRBJ1-2, with D hard to call. This CDR3 comprises 12 residues. The germline V and J ends were trimmed by 3 bases and 3 bases, with 6 bases remaining between them. Germline CDR1 and CDR2: SGDLS and YYNGEE. The CDR3 reads CASSATDYGYTF. CDR3 sequence (DNA): TGTGCCAGCAGCGCAACAGACTATGGCTACACCTTC.

The chain employs TRBV11-1 and TRBJ2-2; D is possibly TRBD1 (6 bases). CDR1 is SGHAT and CDR2 is FQDESV in the germline V gene (reference sequence). V was cut by 5 bases and J by 2 bases, with 9 bases left in between. This CDR3 comprises 14 residues. The CDR3: CASSPDRNTGELFF. The CDR3 DNA follows: TGTGCCAGCAGCCCGGACAGAAACACCGGGGAGCTGTTTTTT.

The chain is built from TRBV30 and TRBJ2-7; 9 bases map to TRBD2. There are 13 residues in the CDR3. CDR1 GTSNPN and CDR2 SVGIG come from the germline V gene (reference sequence). Trimming removed 4 bases from V and 3 bases from J; junction bases left unmatched: 4. The CDR3 bases are TGTGCCTGGACTAGCGGGACTCTCTACGAGCAGTACTTC. This gives the protein CAWTSGTLYEQYF.

The chain joins TRBV7-8 to TRBJ1-6; D might be TRBD1 (5 bases). The CDR3 sequence is 17 residues long. CDR1 SGHVS and CDR2 FQNEAQ come from the germline V gene. The germline V and J ends were trimmed by 2 bases and 11 bases, with 22 bases remaining between them. The CDR3 spells CASSLRVGGGASTPLHF. In nucleotides, the CDR3 is TGTGCCAGCAGCTTACGGGTTGGGGGAGGGGCCAGTACACCCCTCCACTTT. Together with reference TRBV7-8 and TRBJ1-6, the CDR3 gives the full variable domain: GAGVSQSPRYKVAKRGQDVALRCDPISGHVSLFWYQQALGQGPEFLTYFQNEAQLDKSGLPSDRFFAERPEGSVSTLKIQRTQQEDSAVYLCASSLRVGGGASTPLHFGNGTRLTVT.

The J gene is TRBJ1-1, the V gene TRBV11-2; 9 nucleotides line up with TRBD1. Per the germline V gene, CDR1 is SGHAT and CDR2 is FQNNGV. V shed 5 bases and J 2 bases; nucleotides not matched to a gene: 12. The CDR3 covers 17 residues. The CDR3 spells CASSPRGDRGRNTEAFF. The CDR3 DNA sequence: TGTGCCAGCAGCCCCAGAGGCGACAGGGGGAGAAACACTGAAGCTTTCTTT.

The chain couples TRBV9 to TRBJ2-2, with a weak D call TRBD1 (6 bases). The CDR3 loop spans 16 amino acids. Germline loops: CDR1 SGDLS, CDR2 YYNGEE. Trimming took 2 bases from V and 0 from J, leaving 11 bases between them. The CDR3: CASSVQTGANTGELFF. The CDR3 nucleotides are TGTGCCAGCAGCGTCCAGACAGGCGCGAACACCGGGGAGCTGTTTTTT.

The chain uses TRBV7-9 and TRBJ2-1, with 16 bases fitting TRBD2. Trimming removed 5 bases from V and 7 bases from J; junction bases left unmatched: 8. CDR3 length: 17 amino acids. Germline CDR1 SEHNR, CDR2 FQNEAQ (reference sequence). The CDR3 loop reads CASSLPGLAGGLNEQFF. The CDR3, as DNA: TGTGCCAGCAGCCTCCCGGGACTAGCGGGGGGGCTGAATGAGCAGTTCTTC. The variable domain in full, with the rest retrieved from reference TRBV7-9 and TRBJ2-1, is DTGVSQNPRHKITKRGQNVTFRCDPISEHNRLYWYRQTLGQGPEFLTYFQNEAQLEKSRLLSDRFSAERPKGSFSTLEIQRTEQGDSAMYLCASSLPGLAGGLNEQFFGPGTRLTVL.

The rearrangement uses TRBV4-2 and TRBJ2-1; 10 bases fit TRBD2. The CDR3 is 18 residues long. The trim removed 3 bases at V and 1 base at J, leaving 9 bases unmatched. Per the germline V gene, CDR1 is LGHNA and CDR2 is YNFKEQ. CDR3 sequence: CASSHSQRGGPSYNEQFF. CDR3 DNA sequence: TGTGCCAGCAGCCACAGTCAGCGGGGGGGCCCTTCCTACAATGAGCAGTTCTTC.

This chain uses TRBV10-2 with TRBJ2-1, with D unclear. CDR1 and CDR2 from the germline V gene are WSHSY and SAAADI. V was cut by 8 bases and J by 0 bases, with 14 bases left in between. This CDR3 has 15 amino acids. The CDR3 is CASRTRSSSYNEQFF. The CDR3 coding sequence is TGCGCCAGCCGGACCAGGAGCAGCTCCTACAATGAGCAGTTCTTC.

This rearrangement joins TRBV20-1 to TRBJ1-2; D ambiguous. This CDR3 is 11 amino acids long. V was shortened by 3 bases and J by 5 bases, with 7 bases between the two germline ends. CDR1 is DFQATT, CDR2 SNEGSKA, per germline (reference sequence). In nucleotides, the CDR3 is TGCAGTGCTAGTTCCGGGTATGGCTACACCTTC. It specifies CSASSGYGYTF.

V usage is TRBV30 and J usage is TRBJ2-7; 7 bases are shared with TRBD2. This CDR3 region has 13 residues. Germline assignment: CDR1 GTSNPN and CDR2 SVGIG (reference sequence). J gave up 3 bases and V 0 bases, and 2 bases lay outside the gene matches. The CDR3 sequence: CAWSVRGVYEQYF. The DNA of the CDR3 is TGTGCCTGGAGTGTACGGGGGGTCTACGAGCAGTACTTC.

The V and J genes are TRBV12-5 and TRBJ2-3, with D tentatively TRBD1 (5 bases). The length of the CDR3 is 16 residues. Trimming cost V 1 base and J 0 bases, with 11 bases left between them. Per the germline V gene, CDR1 is LGHNT and CDR2 is FRNRAP. For the CDR3, the DNA is TGTGCTAGTGGTTTGGACCGAGACAGTAGCACAGATACGCAGTATTTT. Translating it yields CASGLDRDSSTDTQYF.

In DNA, the CDR3 is TGTGCCTGGAGGGGTCCCGGGACAAATGGCTACACCTTC. This gives the protein CAWRGPGTNGYTF. This chain uses TRBV30 with TRBJ1-2, with D tentatively TRBD1 (6 bases). The V end lost 3 bases, the J end lost 6 bases, and 14 bases lay between the germline ends. The CDR3 is 13 residues long. Looked up from germline, CDR1 is GTSNPN and CDR2 is SVGIG (reference sequence).

The chain employs TRBV15 and TRBJ1-5; TRBD1 matches 7 bases. This CDR3 has 14 residues. With V trimmed by 8 bases and J by 1 base, 5 bases remained unmatched. In germline, CDR1 is LNHNV, CDR2 YYDKDF (reference sequence). The CDR3 sequence is CATCPDRSNQPQHF. The CDR3 DNA reads TGTGCCACCTGCCCGGACAGGAGCAATCAGCCCCAGCATTTT. Combining the CDR3 with reference TRBV15 and TRBJ1-5 gives the whole variable domain DAMVIQNPRYQVTQFGKPVTLSCSQTLNHNVMYWYQQKSSQAPKLLFHYYDKDFNNEADTPDNFQSRRPNTSFCFLDIRSPGLGDTAMYLCATCPDRSNQPQHFGDGTRLSIL.

V gene TRBV6-4 combines with J gene TRBJ2-1, with D possibly being TRBD2 (5 bases). Germline V gene data show CDR1 as MRHNA and CDR2 as SNTAGT. This CDR3 has 15 residues. V was pared by 4 bases and J by 5 bases, with 15 bases between. The CDR3, as DNA: TGTGCCAGCAGTGTGATGGCCGGGGTTAACAATGAGCAGTTCTTC. The encoded protein is CASSVMAGVNNEQFF.

This chain uses TRBV29-1 with TRBJ1-2; tentatively, D is TRBD1 (6 bases). V shed 2 bases and J shed 4 bases, with 11 bases lying between them. The CDR3 is 13 amino acids. From germline, CDR1 is SQVTM and CDR2 ANQGSEA. The chain's CDR3 is CSVETGAGYGYTF. CDR3 DNA: TGCAGCGTTGAAACGGGGGCTGGCTATGGCTACACCTTC.

The V and J genes are TRBV7-9 and TRBJ1-6, with D perhaps TRBD1 (5 bases). Germline CDR1 and CDR2: SEHNR and FQNEAQ (reference sequence). V lost 7 bases, J lost 6 bases, and 16 bases lay in between. The CDR3 contains 15 residues. The CDR3 region has the DNA TGTGCCAGCAACAACTCAACCGGGGCTAATTCACCCCTCCACTTT. Amino acids: CASNNSTGANSPLHF.